Presented here are 18 T cell receptor beta chains from one specimen sequenced in a study of low-dose radiotherapy and immunotherapy resistance in tumors. Alpha and beta chains were covered, as first-strand cDNA relied on TRAV- and TRBV-specific primers. A constant-region primer paired with the V-primer adapter amplified TCRs over approximately 18 PCR cycles. TCRdb called the reads again in MiXCR, with one record for every CDR3 protein. The top ten hold around 5.7% of the sample, which has 6,000 to 6,500 distinct CDR3 sequences, roughly 80% seen once. The receptors were gathered from a human donor with advanced metastatic prostate, ovarian, gallbladder or colorectal cancer (not recorded which). This table probably holds off-target reads from a library built for another chain.

This clonotype was counted a single time. The chain carries TRBV3-1 and TRBJ1-2; maybe TRBD1 (6 bases). The germline V and J ends were trimmed by 7 bases and 8 bases, with 14 bases remaining between them. This CDR3 spans 12 amino acids. Germline CDR1 reads LGHDT; CDR2 reads YNNKEL (reference sequence). CDR3 sequence reads: CASKTTGGGYTF. Here the CDR3 DNA reads TGTGCCAGCAAGACGACAGGTGGCGGCTACACCTTC.

J is TRBJ2-2 and V is TRBV5-1, with 8 bases identical to TRBD2. Germline-derived CDR1 and CDR2 are SGHRS and YFSETQ. J gave up 7 bases and V 1 base, and 6 bases lay outside the gene matches. This CDR3 spans 15 amino acids. The CDR3 DNA follows: TGCGCCAGCAGCTTGACAGCGGGAGTTGTCGGGGAGCTGTTTTTT. The encoded protein is CASSLTAGVVGELFF.

This clonotype was observed a handful of times. This chain joins TRBV7-2 and TRBJ2-7; D is ambiguous. V lost 1 base, J lost 4 bases, and 14 bases lay in between. The CDR3 spans 15 residues. Germline values: CDR1 SGHTA, CDR2 FQGNSA. The CDR3 region has the DNA TGTGCCAGCAGCTTAGGGGTTGGAGTCGTATACGAGCAGTACTTC. Translated: CASSLGVGVVYEQYF.

This chain uses TRBV5-8 with TRBJ2-2, with TRBD1 identical over 7 bases. CDR3 size: 15 residues. The V gene's germline CDR1 is SGHTS and CDR2 YDEGEE. Germline trimming cut 4 bases from V and 0 bases from J; bases unmatched to any gene: 3. The CDR3 reads CASSPGTANTGELFF. The CDR3, as DNA: TGTGCCAGCAGCCCCGGGACAGCGAACACCGGGGAGCTGTTTTTT.

This clonotype was seen once. J is TRBJ2-2 and V is TRBV24-1; D possibly corresponds to TRBD2 (5 bases). The CDR3 has 15 residues. The germline V gene has CDR1 KGHDR and CDR2 SFDVKD. Trimming took off 3 bases at V and 0 bases at J, with 7 bases between the two ends. In DNA, the CDR3 is TGTGCCACCAGTGATACTAGATCGAACACCGGGGAGCTGTTTTTT. Its translation is CATSDTRSNTGELFF.

This chain connects TRBV19 to TRBJ1-5, with D perhaps TRBD1 (5 bases). Germline values: CDR1 LNHDA, CDR2 SQIVND (reference sequence). Trimming removed 7 bases at V and 1 base at J, with 11 bases between. The CDR3 extends over 14 amino acids. CDR3 nucleotide sequence: TGTGCCAGTAAAGGAGGGGTGAGCAATCAGCCCCAGCATTTT. Translation: CASKGGVSNQPQHF. Full variable domain (outside the CDR3, taken from reference TRBV19 and TRBJ1-5): DGGITQSPKYLFRKEGQNVTLSCEQNLNHDAMYWYRQDPGQGLRLIYYSQIVNDFQKGDIAEGYSVSREKKESFPLTVTSAQKNPTAFYLCASKGGVSNQPQHFGDGTRLSIL.

The rearrangement links TRBV12-3 or TRBV12-4 to TRBJ2-3; TRBD2 matches at 10 bases. With V trimmed by 5 bases and J by 5 bases, 7 bases remained unmatched. The CDR3 spans 15 residues. This CDR3 reads CASSTSGRGRDTQYF. Here the CDR3 DNA reads TGTGCCAGCAGTACAAGCGGGAGGGGGCGAGATACGCAGTATTTT.

This chain joins TRBV6-5 and TRBJ1-2; D remains ambiguous. Germline-derived CDR1 and CDR2 are MNHEY and SVGAGI. Trimming left V 4 bases short and J 0 bases short, with 12 bases between. The length of the CDR3 is 15 residues. DNA of the CDR3: TGTGCCAGCAGTTCCGCGGGAACAACTAACTATGGCTACACCTTC. This sequence encodes CASSSAGTTNYGYTF.

The chain links TRBV6-5 to TRBJ1-1; 9 bases line up with TRBD1. V was pared by 5 bases and J by 7 bases, with 17 bases of the junction left unmatched. This CDR3 spans 17 amino acids. Looked up from germline, CDR1 is MNHEY and CDR2 is SVGAGI. The CDR3 coding sequence is TGTGCCAGCAGTGCCTCGTGGGGGACAGGGTCGAATATTGAAGCTTTCTTT. Translated: CASSASWGTGSNIEAFF.

This chain connects TRBV28 to TRBJ1-5; TRBD1 aligns across 8 bases. Per the germline V gene, CDR1 is MDHEN and CDR2 is SYDVKM. The V segment lost 5 bases and the J segment 2 bases; nucleotides outside the gene matches: 8. The CDR3 is 16 amino acids. The CDR3 coding sequence is TGTGCCAGCAGTACCCGACAGGGGCAGGGCAATCAGCCCCAGCATTTT. Translated, it gives CASSTRQGQGNQPQHF.

The chain is built from TRBV3-1 and TRBJ1-1; D is undetermined. The V and J ends lost 1 base and 0 bases respectively, with 12 bases between them. The CDR3 has 16 residues. Germline CDR1 reads LGHDT; CDR2 reads YNNKEL (reference sequence). CDR3 coding DNA: TGTGCCAGCAGCCAAGCGGCAGACATTATGAACACTGAAGCTTTCTTT. As protein: CASSQAADIMNTEAFF.

The J gene is TRBJ2-3, the V gene TRBV30; 8 bases are a match to TRBD2. The CDR3 spans 11 residues. V was pared by 5 bases and J by 6 bases, with 1 base of the junction left unmatched. Germline V lookup: CDR1 GTSNPN, CDR2 SVGIG (reference sequence). The CDR3 sequence: CAWSSGDTQYF. CDR3 in DNA: TGTGCCTGGTCTAGCGGGGATACGCAGTATTTT.

This clonotype has just one count. This chain links TRBV5-1 with TRBJ1-1, with D possibly TRBD1 on 5 matching bases. From germline, CDR1 is SGHRS and CDR2 YFSETQ. With 6 bases removed from V and 4 bases from J, the gap between germline ends came to 13 bases. The CDR3 has 13 residues. The CDR3 loop reads CASKLPQGTEAFF. The CDR3 DNA is TGCGCCAGCAAATTGCCCCAGGGCACTGAAGCTTTCTTT.

J is TRBJ1-2 and V is TRBV7-2; 7 bases map to TRBD1. J gave up 7 bases and V 1 base, and 6 bases lay outside the gene matches. CDR1 is SGHTA and CDR2 is FQGNSA in the germline V gene. The CDR3 is made up of 14 amino acids. The CDR3 reads CASSLGWTGVGYTF. The CDR3 DNA sequence: TGTGCCAGCAGCTTAGGCTGGACAGGAGTTGGCTACACCTTC.

The chain carries TRBV15 and TRBJ1-1; 10 bases match TRBD1. The CDR3 sequence is 17 residues long. CDR1 and CDR2 from the germline V gene are LNHNV and YYDKDF (reference sequence). The V gene end was trimmed by 2 bases and the J gene end by 6 bases; junction bases not matched to a gene: 12. CDR3 DNA: TGTGCCACCAGCAGATCGAGGGACAGGGGATCGAGGGCTGAAGCTTTCTTT. Translation gives CATSRSRDRGSRAEAFF.

This clonotype was picked up one time. The genes are TRBV7-9 and TRBJ2-5; D not resolved. Trimming took 11 bases from V and 3 from J, leaving 4 bases between them. There are 9 residues in the CDR3. CDR1 is SEHNR, CDR2 FQNEAQ, per germline (reference sequence). For the CDR3, the DNA is TGTGCCGGAGAAGAGACCCAGTACTTC. Its protein is CAGEETQYF.

The rearrangement links TRBV6-2 or TRBV6-3 to TRBJ2-1; 7 positions match TRBD1. Per the germline V gene, CDR1 is MNHEY and CDR2 is SVGEGT. The ends lost 6 bases at V and 3 bases at J; junction bases unmatched: 5. This CDR3 comprises 14 residues. Written as DNA, the CDR3 is TGTGCCAGCAGCAGACAGGGTCTCTACAATGAGCAGTTCTTC. Its protein product is CASSRQGLYNEQFF.

The V and J genes are TRBV5-1 and TRBJ2-1; 10 bases map to TRBD2. The germline gives CDR1 SGHRS, CDR2 YFSETQ. This CDR3 contains 15 residues. The V gene end was trimmed by 4 bases and the J gene end by 6 bases; junction bases not matched to a gene: 7. This CDR3 reads CASSALAGEVNEQFF. The CDR3 region has the DNA TGCGCCAGCAGCGCTCTAGCGGGAGAGGTCAATGAGCAGTTCTTC.